This is a list of T cell receptor beta chains from one sample in a study of shared clonotypes between healthy human individuals. The data were produced by immunoSEQ multiplex PCR, yet TCRdb's version contains in-frame clones alone and is incomplete. The repertoire holds about 2.4 million clones, with roughly nine tenths as singletons. Sequencing used naive CD4+ T cells sorted from blood. The receptor set was obtained from a man between 18 and 29 years old in good health. The CDR3 runs from the conserved cysteine through the conserved F or W. A D gene is named only where the DNA matches it firmly. For some rows the clone size is stated as once, few or many, or as a class when expanded; others skip it.

j_call d_call clone_size v_call cdr3_nt cdr3_aa
TRBJ2-2 . . TRBV5-1 TGCGCCAGCAGCTCCGGTAACCCGAACACCGGGGAGCTGTTTTTT CASSSGNPNTGELFF
TRBJ2-5 TRBD2 . TRBV7-2 TGTGCCAGCAGCTCCCAGACTAGCGGGACCCAAGAGACCCAGTACTTC CASSSQTSGTQETQYF
TRBJ2-2 TRBD1 . TRBV5-1 TGCGCCAGCAGCCTTGAACCAGGGGGCAAGACCGGGGAGCTGTTTTTT CASSLEPGGKTGELFF
TRBJ2-7 . once TRBV4-1 TGCGCCAGCAGCCAAGACGTGGTTGAGAGCGAGCAGTACTTC CASSQDVVESEQYF
TRBJ2-1 . once TRBV9 TGTGCCAGCAGCGTAGCTGGCAGGGGCGCCCATGAGCAGTTCTTC CASSVAGRGAHEQFF
TRBJ1-3 . . TRBV10-3 TGTGCCATCAGTGACCTCGACAGGCCGAACTCTGGAAACACCATATATTTT CAISDLDRPNSGNTIYF
TRBJ2-6 . . TRBV5-6 TGTGCCAGCAGCTTTACAGGCTCTGGGGCCAACGTCCTGACTTTC CASSFTGSGANVLTF
TRBJ2-2 . . TRBV9 TGTGCCAGCAGCGCTACCCAGGGCTTCGGGGAGCTGTTTTTT CASSATQGFGELFF
TRBJ2-5 . . TRBV11-2 TGTGCCAGCAGCTTATTAGTTAACGGGCGGAGCCAAGAGACCCAGTACTTC CASSLLVNGRSQETQYF
TRBJ2-5 TRBD1 . TRBV28 TGTGCCAGCAGTCGGCCCGCAGGGGGCGGTTCAGAGACCCAGTACTTC CASSRPAGGGSETQYF
TRBJ2-5 TRBD1 . TRBV5-4 TGTGCCAGCAGCCAGACAGGGTTGCGAGAGACCCAGTACTTC CASSQTGLRETQYF
TRBJ2-1 TRBD1 . TRBV19 TGTGCCAGTAGTGACGATTCAGGGGGTTACAATGAGCAGTTCTTC CASSDDSGGYNEQFF
TRBJ1-3 . . TRBV6-5 TGTGCCACCGGAGGGGGAAACACCATATATTTT CATGGGNTIYF
TRBJ1-2 . . TRBV18 TGTGCCAGCTCACCGACAGACAACTATGGCTACACCTTC CASSPTDNYGYTF
TRBJ1-6 . . TRBV5-1 TGCGCCAGCAGCTTGGCCGTCCAGAGCTCCTATAATTCACCCCTCCACTTT CASSLAVQSSYNSPLHF
TRBJ2-6 TRBD1 . TRBV7-2 TGTGCCAGCAGCTTAACCGGGACAGGGGGCTCTGGGGCCAACGTCCTGACTTTC CASSLTGTGGSGANVLTF
TRBJ2-2 . . TRBV19 TGTGCCAGTAGTCCATGGACGAACACCGGGGAGCTGTTTTTT CASSPWTNTGELFF
TRBJ1-1 . few TRBV30 TGTGCCTGGAGTGTTAGGCACAACACTGAAGCTTTCTTT CAWSVRHNTEAFF
TRBJ2-2 . once TRBV10-3 TGTGCCATCAGTCCGACTGAAGTGAACACCGGGGAGCTGTTTTTT CAISPTEVNTGELFF
TRBJ1-2 . once TRBV7-8 TGTGCCAGCAGCTTAAAACAGGGACCGACCTTGAGTGGCTACACCTTC CASSLKQGPTLSGYTF
TRBJ1-5 TRBD1 . TRBV28 TGTGCCAGCACCGGGGACAGGGTCGCTGGCAGCAATCAGCCCCAGCATTTT CASTGDRVAGSNQPQHF
TRBJ2-1 TRBD2 . TRBV14 TGTGCCAGCAGCCAAGAAGGACTAGTTAAGTTCTTC CASSQEGLVKFF
TRBJ2-3 TRBD2 . TRBV5-6 TGTGCCAGCAGCCCGCTGGGGGTAGCGGGGGGAACAGATACGCAGTATTTT CASSPLGVAGGTDTQYF
TRBJ2-2 TRBD1 . TRBV5-1 TGCGCCAGCAGCGGGACAGGCATGGGCACCGGGGAGCTGTTTTTT CASSGTGMGTGELFF
TRBJ1-5 TRBD1 . TRBV4-1 TGCGCCAGCAGCCCCACAGGGGGCGCGGGCAATCAGCCCCAGCATTTT CASSPTGGAGNQPQHF
TRBJ2-3 TRBD2 . TRBV6-5 TGTGCCAGCAGTTACTGGACTAGCGGCACAGATACGCAGTATTTT CASSYWTSGTDTQYF
TRBJ2-3 TRBD2 . TRBV5-1 TGCGCCAGCAGCTTGGTGACTAGCGGGAGGGATACGCAGTATTTT CASSLVTSGRDTQYF
TRBJ1-5 . . TRBV19 TGTGCCAGTAGGGCAGGGGCGCGGCAGCCCCAGCATTTT CASRAGARQPQHF
TRBJ2-3 . . TRBV18 TGTGCCAGCTCACCGGCCGGCCCCACAGATACGCAGTATTTT CASSPAGPTDTQYF
TRBJ1-5 . . TRBV7-2 TGTGCCAGCAGCTCAGCGGGACGGACAAGCAATCAGCCCCAGCATTTT CASSSAGRTSNQPQHF
TRBJ1-1 . . TRBV7-3 TGTGCCAGCAGCCAAGGGAGCGCGAACACTGAAGCTTTCTTT CASSQGSANTEAFF
TRBJ2-2 . . TRBV9 TGTGCCAGCAGCGTATTGGGGGCGCGGGGCAACACCGGGGAGCTGTTTTTT CASSVLGARGNTGELFF
TRBJ2-5 TRBD1 . TRBV28 TGTGCCAGCAGTCCGGACAGGGGGACGTACCAAGAGACCCAGTACTTC CASSPDRGTYQETQYF
TRBJ2-3 . . TRBV6-6 TGTGCCAGCAGCCGCACTAGCTCTAGCACAGATACGCAGTATTTT CASSRTSSSTDTQYF
TRBJ2-3 . . TRBV5-5 TGTGCCAGCAGCTTGGAGGTCGGGACACTTTTTAGCACAGATACGCAGTATTTT CASSLEVGTLFSTDTQYF
TRBJ2-7 . . TRBV19 TGTGCCAGTAGTATATATAGGAGGCAGGGGTACTACGAGCAGTACTTC CASSIYRRQGYYEQYF
TRBJ1-4 TRBD1 few TRBV19 TGTGCCAGTAGTACGGACAGGAGTGAAAAACTGTTTTTT CASSTDRSEKLFF
TRBJ1-2 . . TRBV19 TGTGCCAGTAGTATAGATTGGGGCCCCGGAGGGGTCTACCATGGCTACACCTTC CASSIDWGPGGVYHGYTF
TRBJ1-2 TRBD1 . TRBV25-1 TGTGCCAGCAGGGAGACCGGGACAGGGTCAGGCGGCTACACCTTC CASRETGTGSGGYTF
TRBJ2-7 TRBD1 . TRBV15 TGTGCCACCAGCAGAGGCGGGACAGGTAACTACGAGCAGTACTTC CATSRGGTGNYEQYF
TRBJ2-2 . . TRBV10-3 TGTGCCATCAGTGAAGTAGGCGGGCTTAACACCGGGGAGCTGTTTTTT CAISEVGGLNTGELFF
TRBJ2-1 TRBD2 . TRBV6-1 TGTGCCAGCAGTGAAAGGTTTGGGGGGACTACAACTACAGGTGAACAGTTCTTC CASSERFGGTTTTGEQFF
TRBJ2-1 . . TRBV18 TGTGCCAGCTCACCACTTGTGGGTTCACACAATGAGCAGTTCTTC CASSPLVGSHNEQFF
TRBJ1-5 . . TRBV19 TGTGCCAGTAGTATAGATCAAGGGGCGGGGTCTAGCAATCAGCCCCAGCATTTT CASSIDQGAGSSNQPQHF
TRBJ2-1 . . TRBV2 TGTGCCAGCAGTAAGGGCGAGGGCAATGAGCAGTTCTTC CASSKGEGNEQFF
TRBJ2-3 . . TRBV30 TGTGCCTGGAGTCTCGGGGGAGCGCAGTATTTT CAWSLGGAQYF
TRBJ2-2 TRBD1 . TRBV9 TGTGCCAGCGACAGGGGCCCGAACACCGGGGAGCTGTTTTTT CASDRGPNTGELFF
TRBJ2-7 . . TRBV11-2 TGTGCCAGCAGCTTAGAGTTGGGACTCTACGAGCAGTACTTC CASSLELGLYEQYF
TRBJ2-3 . once TRBV15 TGTGCCACCAGCAGCGGGGGCAGCACAGATACGCAGTATTTT CATSSGGSTDTQYF
TRBJ2-2 TRBD2 . TRBV5-1 TGCGCCAGCAGCGGGACTAGCGGGAGAGGTGGCACCGGGGAGCTGTTTTTT CASSGTSGRGGTGELFF
TRBJ2-1 TRBD2 . TRBV9 TGTGCCAGCAGCAATAGCGGGGGGGCGGTGAGGAGTGAGCAGTTCTTC CASSNSGGAVRSEQFF
TRBJ2-1 . . TRBV21-1 TGTGCCAGCAGCAAAGAACTGGAGACACCCTCCTACAATGAGCAGTTCTTC CASSKELETPSYNEQFF